The subject of this entry is one T cell receptor (beta chain). Its antigen is still unknown. Assay: immunoSEQ multiplex PCR; the TCRdb copy retains only in-frame clones and omits some. The sample has roughly 110,000 clones, roughly 87% seen once. The sample originates from a study of graft-versus-host responses after intestinal transplantation. At the level of the study: Induction with anti-thymocyte globulin, then tacrolimus and steroids for 2 to 3 years, was given to all recipients. Study-level findings and limits: Present in recipient marrow, GvH clones included some that appeared first in ileum or blood. Individuals who had graft-donor T cell macrochimerism had allografts that showed high graft-versus-host to host-versus-graft clonal ratios.

The CDR3 is made up of 14 amino acids. This clonotype originated in a human donor who was the organ donor for an intestinal transplant. The genes are TRBV12-1 and TRBJ1-1. TRBV12-1 counts as a pseudogene. This sample comprised unstimulated CD4+ T cells sorted from spleen or lymph node cells, obtained before transplant. CDR3 region: CASSAGVMNTEAFF. CDR3 sequence (DNA): TGTGCCAGCAGCGCCGGGGTCATGAACACTGAAGCTTTCTTT.